Listed below are T cell receptor beta chains from one sample, sequenced in a study of shared clonotypes between healthy human individuals. Generated by immunoSEQ multiplex PCR, the TCRdb table keeps only in-frame clones and is missing some. The table includes millions of clones, more than 80% detected once. The sequenced sample was naive CD4+ T cells sorted from blood. Source of these receptors: a man between 18 and 35 years old in good health. The CDR3 runs from the conserved cysteine through the conserved F or W. D genes are given only for firm matches.

TRBJ2-1,.,TRBV5-1,CASSLEPGEHEQFF
TRBJ1-1,.,TRBV19,CASSSTLNTEAFF
TRBJ1-2,.,TRBV28,CASSLMGSGYTF
TRBJ1-3,TRBD1,TRBV18,CASSPPSRGAEGNTIYF
TRBJ2-7,TRBD2,TRBV30,CAWSNGLAGAQEQYF
TRBJ2-7,TRBD1,TRBV29-1,CSVRGTYEQYF
TRBJ1-2,TRBD1,TRBV11-2,CASRRYGQGASSYYGYTF
TRBJ1-2,TRBD1,TRBV6-6,CASSSGGPGYTF
TRBJ1-2,.,TRBV9,CASSGLDRGVLNYGYTF
TRBJ2-2,.,TRBV10-3,CAINGNQITGELFF
TRBJ1-1,.,TRBV19,CASGEQGYTEAFF
TRBJ2-5,.,TRBV5-1,CASSLAIWTGKGAQYF
TRBJ2-7,TRBD2,TRBV2,CASSESGRASEQYF
TRBJ1-5,TRBD1,TRBV6-5,CASSETGNQPQHF